A single sample gave rise to the 27 T cell receptor beta chains below, sequenced in a study of T cell repertoires in cytomegalovirus infection. TCRdb fed the reads into MiXCR, producing one record per CDR3 protein. This sample yields approximately 110,000 distinct CDR3 sequences, of which 32% are seen a single time; under 70% belongs to the top ten. Their specific antigens are unknown. The sequenced sample was CD8+ T cells from cultured PBMCs, obtained from culture after CMV antigen stimulation. These receptors were collected from a human donor in good health (CMV status not recorded). Some clones in this sample may be carry-over from other donors' samples.

V usage is TRBV9 and J usage is TRBJ2-1, with D perhaps matching TRBD2 (7 bases). CDR1 is SGDLS and CDR2 is YYNGEE in the germline V gene. Trimming pared 0 bases from V and 1 base from J, leaving 11 bases between. This CDR3 region has 16 residues. The CDR3 reads CASSVAGGLSYNEQFF. The DNA for the CDR3 is TGTGCCAGCAGCGTAGCGGGGGGCCTATCCTACAATGAGCAGTTCTTC. Full variable domain (rest looked up from reference TRBV9 and TRBJ2-1): DSGVTQTPKHLITATGQRVTLRCSPRSGDLSVYWYQQSLDQGLQFLIQYYNGEERAKGNILERFSAQQFPDLHSELNLSSLELGDSALYFCASSVAGGLSYNEQFFGPGTRLTVL.

This clonotype was detected once. The chain uses TRBV5-6 and TRBJ2-7; D gene uncertain. The V gene lost 7 bases and the J gene lost 5 bases, with 10 bases spanning the gap. Germline V gene sequence: CDR1 SGHDT, CDR2 YYEEEE. CDR3 length: 11 amino acids. CDR3 sequence: CASGWADEQYF. The DNA for the CDR3 is TGTGCCAGCGGCTGGGCGGACGAGCAGTACTTC.

This clonotype was counted between two and nine times. V gene TRBV4-1 combines with J gene TRBJ2-7; perhaps TRBD2 as D (6 bases). There are 17 residues in the CDR3. Per the germline V gene, CDR1 is MGHRA and CDR2 is YSYEKL. Trimming took off 2 bases at V and 2 bases at J, with 19 bases between the two ends. CDR3: CASSQLALGRLAYEQYF. CDR3 coding DNA: TGCGCCAGCAGCCAATTGGCTCTCGGGAGATTGGCCTACGAGCAGTACTTC.

This chain joins TRBV27 and TRBJ2-7; TRBD1 agrees at 8 bases. CDR3 length: 14 residues. The germline CDR1 and CDR2 sequences are MNHEY and SMNVEV (reference sequence). The trim removed 5 bases at V and 3 bases at J, leaving 6 bases unmatched. The CDR3 sequence: CASSTGQGYYEQYF. CDR3 DNA: TGTGCCAGCAGTACCGGACAGGGATACTACGAGCAGTACTTC.

With respect to this clonotype: Compared with germline, one end of the junction differs, possibly owing to a read error. V usage is TRBV27 and J usage is TRBJ1-1; D is uncertain. Germline V gene data show CDR1 as MNHEY and CDR2 as SMNVEV (reference sequence). The CDR3 consists of 8 residues. The CDR3 DNA reads as TGTGCCAGCCGGATCGACGGCTTT. This translates into CASRIDGF.

With respect to this clonotype: This may stem from a read error, because a much larger clone lies one nucleotide away. CDR3 region: CATSDLGLVGINEQFF. For the CDR3, the DNA is TGTGCCACCAGTGATTTGGGCCTAGTGGGGATAAATGAGCAGTTCTTC. The chain links TRBV24-1 to TRBJ2-1, with unresolved D. The CDR3 has 16 residues. Germline lookup yields CDR1 KGHDR and CDR2 SFDVKD. V lost 0 bases, J lost 7 bases, and 15 bases lay in between.

In this sample, this clonotype turned up many times. This chain uses TRBV7-2 with TRBJ2-6, with D perhaps given as TRBD1 or TRBD2 (5 bases each). This CDR3 is 19 amino acids long. Germline V CDR1 and CDR2: SGHTA, FQGNSA. The V and J ends lost 5 bases and 0 bases respectively, with 20 bases between them. The CDR3 reads CASSERDGRLSSGANVLTF. The CDR3, as DNA: TGTGCCAGCAGCGAAAGGGACGGACGTCTTAGCTCTGGGGCCAACGTCCTGACTTTC.

The chain is built from TRBV27 and TRBJ2-7; 12 nucleotides agree with TRBD1. The CDR3 is 16 amino acids. V shed 4 bases and J 5 bases; nucleotides not matched to a gene: 9. Germline V gene lookup returns CDR1 MNHEY and CDR2 SMNVEV (reference sequence). The CDR3 nucleotides are TGTGCCAGCAGTTACCATCTAGGGACAGGGGGCGACGAGCAGTACTTC. Residues: CASSYHLGTGGDEQYF.

As to this clonotype: A much larger clone sits a single nucleotide away, making a read error possible. The rearrangement joins TRBV19 to TRBJ2-1, with D perhaps TRBD1 (5 bases). The germline V gene encodes CDR1 LNHDA and CDR2 SQIVND (reference sequence). The CDR3 is 11 amino acids. The CDR3 nucleotides are TGTGACAGTAGTATGGGGCTTGAGCAGTTCTTC. The encoded protein is CDSSMGLEQFF.

The chain couples TRBV6-2 or TRBV6-3 to TRBJ1-5, with unresolved D. Germline V gene sequence: CDR1 MNHEY, CDR2 SVGEGT. The CDR3 extends over 11 amino acids. Trimming removed 6 bases from V and 10 bases from J, with 10 bases in between. CDR3 protein: CASSYPGPQHF. DNA for the CDR3: TGTGCCAGCAGCTACCCGGGTCCCCAGCATTTT.

CDR3 residues: CASSLVQGVTEQYF. CDR3 coding DNA: TGTGCCAGCAGCTTAGTGCAGGGGGTTACCGAGCAGTACTTC. The chain couples TRBV7-9 to TRBJ2-7; TRBD1 matches at 7 bases. The CDR3 runs to 14 residues. V was pared by 1 base and J by 6 bases, with 6 bases of the junction left unmatched. Germline values: CDR1 SEHNR, CDR2 FQNEAQ (reference sequence).

The chain carries TRBV28 and TRBJ1-4; D not resolved. The CDR3 loop spans 15 amino acids. Germline V gene sequence: CDR1 MDHEN, CDR2 SYDVKM. Trimming took off 0 bases at V and 4 bases at J, with 9 bases between the two ends. The DNA of the CDR3 is TGTGCCAGCAGTTTATGGAGGCGGGTTAATGAAAAACTGTTTTTT. It yields the protein CASSLWRRVNEKLFF.

This clonotype has a single count. The chain carries TRBV7-4 and TRBJ2-1, with D perhaps matching TRBD1 (5 bases). The CDR3 spans 16 residues. Germline CDR1 reads SGHVT; CDR2 reads SQSDAQ. V was pared by 1 base and J by 9 bases, with 19 bases between. This chain's CDR3 is CASSLGAGPRSGEQFF. The CDR3 DNA reads as TGTGCCAGCAGCTTAGGGGCAGGGCCAAGATCCGGTGAGCAGTTCTTC.

This clonotype was seen ten or more times. J is TRBJ1-5 and V is TRBV7-9, with D unresolved. Trimming cost V 1 base and J 0 bases, with 13 bases left between them. The CDR3 length is 17 residues. Germline lookup yields CDR1 SEHNR and CDR2 FQNEAQ (reference sequence). The CDR3 nucleotides are TGTGCCAGCAGCTTAGTGAGTTCCGGATATAGCAATCAGCCCCAGCATTTT. Its translation: CASSLVSSGYSNQPQHF.

The J gene is TRBJ1-2, the V gene TRBV5-4; no firm D call. This CDR3 has 13 residues. With 2 bases removed from V and 4 bases from J, the gap between germline ends came to 9 bases. CDR1 and CDR2 from the germline V gene are SGHNT and YYREEE (reference sequence). The CDR3 DNA reads TGTGCCAGCAGCTTTGGCCCGTCCTATGGCTACACCTTC. It yields the protein CASSFGPSYGYTF.

This chain links TRBV18 with TRBJ1-1, with no clear D. The V gene's germline CDR1 is KGHSH and CDR2 LQKENI. The CDR3 consists of 14 residues. With 1 base removed from V and 1 base from J, the gap between germline ends came to 7 bases. The DNA for the CDR3 is TGTGCCAGCTCACCACTGCGGGGGAACACTGAAGCTTTCTTT. Translation: CASSPLRGNTEAFF.

This clonotype was counted a few times. The V and J genes are TRBV15 and TRBJ2-3; D perhaps matches TRBD1 (5 bases). CDR3 length: 15 residues. Germline V CDR1 and CDR2: LNHNV, YYDKDF (reference sequence). Trimming shortened V by 1 base and J by 8 bases, and 16 bases separated the two germline ends. The CDR3 here is CATSRARAGHVTQYF. CDR3 bases: TGTGCCACCAGCAGAGCCAGGGCCGGCCACGTTACGCAGTATTTT.

V usage is TRBV6-1 and J usage is TRBJ2-7; D remains unclear. The CDR3 is made up of 11 amino acids. Germline CDR1 reads MNHNS; CDR2 reads SASEGT. V gave up 2 bases and J gave up 5 bases, with 4 bases separating them. Here the CDR3 reads CASSEWHEQYF. In nucleotides, the CDR3 is TGTGCCAGCAGTGAATGGCACGAGCAGTACTTC.

This clonotype has only a few counts. V and J are TRBV20-1 and TRBJ2-7; the D gene is possibly TRBD2 (5 bases). Trimming pared 0 bases from V and 6 bases from J, leaving 21 bases between. The CDR3 has 16 residues. CDR1 is DFQATT, CDR2 SNEGSKA, per germline (reference sequence). The CDR3 loop is CSARDLSRVTEGEQYF. CDR3 DNA: TGCAGTGCTAGAGATCTATCGAGGGTTACAGAAGGCGAGCAGTACTTC.

This clonotype was recorded a few times. The chain is built from TRBV4-3 and TRBJ2-7; the D gene could be TRBD1 or TRBD2 (5 bases each). Germline assignment: CDR1 LGHNA and CDR2 YSLEER. CDR3 length equals 13 residues. With 4 bases removed from V and 5 bases from J, the gap between germline ends came to 12 bases. CDR3 nucleotides: TGCGCCAGCAGCCCGGCCGGGACGGACGAGCAGTACTTC. This encodes CASSPAGTDEQYF.

The chain employs TRBV20-1 and TRBJ1-1; 7 bases are a match to TRBD1. The CDR3 covers 17 residues. V lost 6 bases, J lost 4 bases, and 20 bases stayed unmatched. The germline V gene encodes CDR1 DFQATT and CDR2 SNEGSKA (reference sequence). CDR3 nucleotide sequence: TGCAGTGCGAGGGGGAGCACGACAGGGCGAATGTTCACTGAAGCTTTCTTT. Translated, it gives CSARGSTTGRMFTEAFF.

The chain couples TRBV28 to TRBJ1-6; 7 nucleotides agree with TRBD1. This CDR3 region has 21 residues. CDR1 MDHEN and CDR2 SYDVKM come from the germline V gene. The J segment lost 9 bases and the V segment lost 5 bases, leaving 28 bases of the junction unmatched. The CDR3: CASSIDRVFLIHTISSSPLHF. CDR3 bases: TGTGCCAGCAGTATCGACAGGGTTTTCTTGATTCACACCATAAGTAGTTCACCCCTCCACTTT.

V and J are TRBV5-6 and TRBJ2-7; D could derive from TRBD1 or TRBD2 (5 bases each). The germline gives CDR1 SGHDT, CDR2 YYEEEE. The ends were cut back, 0 bases at V and 3 bases at J, with 7 bases in the middle. This CDR3 comprises 13 residues. In nucleotides, the CDR3 is TGTGCCAGCAGCTTGGTGGGGGACTACGAGCAGTACTTC. Protein: CASSLVGDYEQYF.

At least ten counts were recorded for this clonotype. The gene calls are TRBV7-2 and TRBJ1-1; D gene uncertain. V was clipped by 1 base and J by 6 bases, with 9 bases between them. The CDR3 runs to 13 residues. CDR1 SGHTA and CDR2 FQGNSA come from the germline V gene. The CDR3 sequence: CASSLVSVSEAFF. CDR3 DNA sequence: TGTGCCAGCAGCTTAGTCTCGGTCTCTGAAGCTTTCTTT.

This clonotype was seen repeatedly, ten times or more. V usage is TRBV6-4 and J usage is TRBJ2-5; 11 positions match TRBD2. The CDR3 runs 15 residues. Losses at the gene ends were 6 bases for V and 1 base for J; bases not matched to a gene: 4. Germline V lookup: CDR1 MRHNA, CDR2 SNTAGT. The CDR3 DNA sequence: TGTGCCAGCAGCCAACTAGCGGGGGCCCAAGAGACCCAGTACTTC. Protein sequence: CASSQLAGAQETQYF.

This clonotype was picked up a small number of times. V usage is TRBV11-2 and J usage is TRBJ1-1; the D is unclear. In germline, CDR1 is SGHAT, CDR2 FQNNGV. V was trimmed by 4 bases and J by 0 bases, leaving 12 bases between them. The CDR3 is made up of 15 amino acids. The CDR3 reads CASSSEALMNTEAFF. In nucleotides, the CDR3 is TGTGCCAGCAGCTCGGAAGCCCTCATGAACACTGAAGCTTTCTTT. The variable domain in full, with the rest retrieved from reference TRBV11-2 and TRBJ1-1, is EAGVAQSPRYKIIEKRQSVAFWCNPISGHATLYWYQQILGQGPKLLIQFQNNGVVDDSQLPKDRFSAERLKGVDSTLKIQPAKLEDSAVYLCASSSEALMNTEAFFGQGTRLTVV.

CDR3 DNA sequence: TGCAGCGTTGAAGATGGTGACAGGTCTTCCTACAATGAGCAGTTCTTC. This gives the protein CSVEDGDRSSYNEQFF. The chain has TRBV29-1 and TRBJ2-1, with D tentatively TRBD1 (6 bases). The CDR3 has 16 amino acids. V lost 0 bases and J 1 base, leaving 13 bases between the germline ends. The germline V gene encodes CDR1 SQVTM and CDR2 ANQGSEA.